The rows below give T cell receptor beta chains drawn from one sample of a study of OX40 agonist ivuxolimab in advanced cancers. TCRdb keeps only in-frame clones here, not all; method: immunoSEQ multiplex PCR. This sample yields 70,000 to 95,000 clones, of which around 87% are seen a single time; roughly 0.54% belongs to the top ten. The specimen comprised CD4+ or CD8+ T cells sorted from blood, sampled in a trial of the OX40 agonist ivuxolimab. Every receptor here comes from an adult with an advanced solid tumor such as melanoma, head and neck, liver or kidney cancer. Both conserved end residues are trimmed from each CDR3. Fields, in order: J gene, V gene, CDR3 protein.

>TRBJ1-2|TRBV30
AWSVGKNYGYT
>TRBJ2-1|TRBV19
ASISLVGEQF
>TRBJ1-1|TRBV27
ASSFYSNMNTEAF
>TRBJ2-1|TRBV25-1
ASSDGTSGDNEQF
>TRBJ2-1|TRBV6-6
ASRGTGQFPHEQF
>TRBJ2-7|TRBV27
ASRLAGCPTGDEQY
>TRBJ1-2|TRBV30
AWSVQETGRVGYT
>TRBJ2-2|TRBV29-1
SVEKGTNTGELF
>TRBJ1-1|TRBV30
AWSRDRGVTEAF
>TRBJ2-2|TRBV11-2
ASGKMTGSDTGELF
>TRBJ2-4|TRBV9
ASSVSGRGAKNIQY
>TRBJ2-3|TRBV5-1
ASNGGIGGLTDTQY
>TRBJ1-5|TRBV5-1
ASSIGTDNQPQH
>TRBJ1-2|TRBV2
ASSEGQGQGAGGYT
>TRBJ2-7|TRBV19
ASSRSSGRAYEQY
>TRBJ1-3|TRBV29-1
SVKDSTLGNTIY
>TRBJ2-3|TRBV28
AGGRGTYTDTQY
>TRBJ1-3|TRBV10-2
ASRTGTAGNTIY
>TRBJ1-4|TRBV4-1
ASSPSFRATNEKLF
>TRBJ1-1|TRBV18
ASSPQRGEWGTEAF
>TRBJ1-2|TRBV20-1
SANGYT
>TRBJ1-4|TRBV5-1
ASSPSGNVNNEKLF
>TRBJ1-2|TRBV7-2
ASSIRGQGERGYT
>TRBJ2-3|TRBV19
ATGLAGDTDTQY
>TRBJ2-1|TRBV11-3
ASSLLGGSSYNEQF
>TRBJ1-4|TRBV19
ASSSTTGGKLF
>TRBJ1-2|TRBV6-5
ASRGQGEYYGYT
>TRBJ1-5|TRBV6-1
ASRSGTGKQPQH
>TRBJ1-1|TRBV19
ASKRQGNTEAF
>TRBJ1-1|TRBV6-1
ASRTDMNTEAF
>TRBJ2-7|TRBV18
ASSPAGTASSYEQY
>TRBJ2-1|TRBV4-3
ASSLNWADEQF
>TRBJ2-1|TRBV7-8
ASSSPGQGYNEQF
>TRBJ1-2|TRBV29-1
SVERQYGYT
>TRBJ2-6|TRBV19
ASRGPRTANSNVLT
>TRBJ1-5|TRBV6-5
ASSQDRDPQEPQH
>TRBJ1-1|TRBV6-9
ASGRSGVTEAF
>TRBJ2-1|TRBV19
ASTGAGPNEQF
>TRBJ1-2|TRBV29-1
SVEATYRNYGYT
>TRBJ1-1|TRBV12-5
ASGLARGRGLAGEAF
>TRBJ2-2|TRBV6-5
ASRRTGTGELF
>TRBJ2-5|TRBV6-1
ASSEAGQGRVTQY
>TRBJ1-1|TRBV5-4
ASSPPGQGNTEAF
>TRBJ2-2|TRBV5-1
ASGGQGLDTGELF
>TRBJ1-5|TRBV15
ATSRVLRRSNQPQH
>TRBJ1-6|TRBV11-2
ASSSRGDSPLH
>TRBJ2-3|TRBV6-1
ASSEFSLGGLSDTQY
>TRBJ2-7|TRBV27
ASSLKDRPSYEQY
>TRBJ1-1|TRBV11-2
ASSLVGWQGEGGAF
>TRBJ2-7|TRBV30
AWSGTSGRVSYEQY
>TRBJ1-2|TRBV7-3
ASSPRDGAGGYT
>TRBJ2-2|TRBV29-1
SVDDRKSNTGELF
>TRBJ1-1|TRBV5-4
ASSKQGTGTEAF